This note documents a single TCR beta chain sequence. This sample is drawn from a study of blood T cell repertoires in COVID-19. Study context: In each case, the material was cDNA or gDNA derived from T cells, B-cell-depleted T cells, or PBMCs.

Clones were read by immunoSEQ multiplex PCR, and TCRdb kept only the in-frame ones, dropping some. The top ten hold about 3% of the sample, which has hundreds of thousands of clones, approximately 86% seen once. The CDR3 extends over 13 amino acids. The V gene is TRBV21-1, the J gene TRBJ1-4. TRBV21-1 is noted as a pseudogene. Sequenced sample: peripheral blood. This TCR was recovered from a human donor in a cohort sampled during active COVID-19. The DNA of the CDR3 is TGTGCCAGCAGCAGAGTCGGAGGTGAAAAACTGTTTTTT. Amino acid sequence: CASSRVGGEKLFF.